This entry lists 20 T cell receptor beta chains sequenced from one sample in a study of T cells in Graves' hyperthyroidism and ophthalmopathy. From RNA transcripts, TCR beta CDR3 regions were amplified. TCR CDR3 underwent first-round RT-PCR with the HTBI primer set. TCRdb fed the multiplex PCR reads into MiXCR, producing one record per CDR3 protein. The top ten clones hold over 15% of a sample with 600,000 to 850,000 distinct CDR3 sequences, 15% to 20% of them seen once. The source material was blood. Source of these receptors: a woman between 45 and 65 years old with Graves' hyperthyroidism that later progressed to Graves' ophthalmopathy.

The gene calls are TRBV20-1 and TRBJ2-5, with unresolved D. Germline V gene sequence: CDR1 DFQATT, CDR2 SNEGSKA (reference sequence). The CDR3 contains 15 residues. Deletions cut 0 bases from V and 7 bases from J, with 18 bases between. This CDR3 is CSARDPRLAVGTQYF. The CDR3 bases are TGCAGTGCTAGAGATCCTCGACTGGCGGTTGGGACCCAGTACTTC.

The V and J genes are TRBV19 and TRBJ1-1; no reliable D call. CDR3 length equals 16 residues. V lost 3 bases, J lost 3 bases, and 17 bases lay in between. CDR1 and CDR2 from the germline V gene are LNHDA and SQIVND (reference sequence). The CDR3 region is CASSIRRVGIDTEAFF. Written as DNA, the CDR3 is TGTGCCAGTAGTATCCGGAGGGTAGGGATTGACACTGAAGCTTTCTTT.

V is TRBV6-5 and J is TRBJ2-2, with D perhaps matching TRBD1 (6 bases). The CDR3 loop spans 14 amino acids. Deletions cut 4 bases from V and 6 bases from J, with 12 bases between. CDR1 MNHEY and CDR2 SVGAGI come from the germline V gene. CDR3 region: CASSFTGSAGELFF. The DNA of the CDR3 is TGTGCCAGCAGTTTTACAGGGTCGGCCGGGGAGCTGTTTTTT.

In its sample, this clonotype was seen a few times. The J gene is TRBJ2-5, the V gene TRBV4-2; D is unresolved. V was trimmed by 8 bases and J by 7 bases, leaving 17 bases between them. The germline gives CDR1 LGHNA, CDR2 YNFKEQ. The CDR3 consists of 13 residues. The CDR3, as DNA: TGTGCCAGCCAAGTATTGGCCGGAAGGACCCAGTACTTC. Residues: CASQVLAGRTQYF.

The table lists this clonotype with a few counts. The chain joins TRBV25-1 to TRBJ2-7; possibly TRBD1 or TRBD2 for D (5 bases each). V was pared by 1 base and J by 0 bases, with 10 bases between. Germline V gives CDR1 MGHDK, CDR2 SYGVNS. This CDR3 spans 15 amino acids. The CDR3 sequence: CASSESGTDSYEQYF. The CDR3 region has the DNA TGTGCCAGCAGTGAATCCGGGACGGACTCCTACGAGCAGTACTTC.

This clonotype occurred many times. The chain links TRBV7-3 to TRBJ1-1, with D unresolved. This CDR3 region has 13 residues. Germline loops: CDR1 SGHTA, CDR2 FQGTGA. The germline V and J ends were trimmed by 2 bases and 1 base, with 5 bases remaining between them. CDR3 residues: CASSLWANTEAFF. In DNA, the CDR3 is TGTGCCAGCAGCTTATGGGCGAACACTGAAGCTTTCTTT.

This clonotype was observed at least ten times. The chain couples TRBV7-2 to TRBJ2-7; unclear D gene. CDR1 is SGHTA and CDR2 is FQGNSA in the germline V gene. The V end was cut by 0 bases, the J end by 2 bases, with 11 bases between. The CDR3 extends over 15 amino acids. The CDR3 protein is CASSLAMGRTYEQYF. Here the CDR3 DNA reads TGTGCCAGCAGCTTAGCTATGGGCAGGACCTACGAGCAGTACTTC.

This clonotype was recorded at least ten times. The chain uses TRBV12-3 or TRBV12-4 and TRBJ2-5; TRBD2 might be the D (5 bases). V lost 6 bases to trimming and J lost 6 bases, with 23 bases between them. This CDR3 comprises 16 residues. The CDR3 spells CASSPSSLGKGKTQYF. The DNA for the CDR3 is TGTGCCAGCAGCCCAAGCTCCCTCGGGAAGGGAAAGACCCAGTACTTC.

This clonotype was seen many times. The rearrangement joins TRBV2 to TRBJ2-1; TRBD2 agrees at 12 bases. V lost 5 bases to trimming and J lost 6 bases; unmatched junction nucleotides: 5. Per germline, CDR1 SNHLY and CDR2 FYNNEI. The CDR3 runs 15 residues. The CDR3 loop reads CASSKLAGGSNEQFF. CDR3 nucleotides: TGTGCCAGCAGTAAACTAGCGGGGGGTAGCAATGAGCAGTTCTTC.

This clonotype was observed a handful of times. The chain uses TRBV10-3 and TRBJ1-1; 8 bases line up with TRBD1. Trimming took 10 bases from V and 1 from J; bases not matched to a gene: 8. This CDR3 is built from 14 residues. Germline CDR1 ENHRY, CDR2 SYGVKD. The CDR3 DNA reads TGTGCCACCACCTCAGGGGGCCCGAACACTGAAGCTTTCTTT. Its translation is CATTSGGPNTEAFF.

This clonotype was recorded a few times. The genes are TRBV7-9 and TRBJ1-2, with unresolved D. Trimming stripped 5 bases from V and 2 bases from J, with 9 bases between. Germline V gene lookup returns CDR1 SEHNR and CDR2 FQNEAQ (reference sequence). The CDR3 has 13 residues. Here the CDR3 reads CASSTTENYGYTF. The CDR3 nucleotides read TGTGCCAGCAGCACCACAGAGAACTATGGCTACACCTTC.

The rearrangement uses TRBV5-6 and TRBJ1-6, with TRBD1 identical over 8 bases. The CDR3 contains 17 residues. Germline V gives CDR1 SGHDT, CDR2 YYEEEE. With 4 bases clipped from V and 5 bases from J, the junction kept 11 bases outside the gene matches. In nucleotides, the CDR3 is TGTGCCAGCAGCCCTTACTCAGGGGGCGCGGATAATTCACCCCTCCACTTT. This codes for CASSPYSGGADNSPLHF.

The chain couples TRBV20-1 to TRBJ2-1; maybe TRBD1 (6 bases). Trimming pared 4 bases from V and 8 bases from J, leaving 30 bases between. This CDR3 is built from 18 residues. Germline CDR1 and CDR2: DFQATT and SNEGSKA (reference sequence). CDR3 DNA: TGCAGTGCTAATGGTCAGTTTCTTGATAGGGACATTGGGGATGAGCAGTTCTTC. It specifies CSANGQFLDRDIGDEQFF.

This clonotype was detected only a few times. The CDR3 here is CSASLPASGNQPQHF. The CDR3 nucleotides read TGCAGTGCTAGTCTGCCCGCTTCGGGCAATCAGCCCCAGCATTTT. This rearrangement joins TRBV20-1 to TRBJ1-5, with D unresolved. V lost 3 bases and J 2 bases, leaving 14 bases between the germline ends. The CDR3 spans 15 residues. CDR1 DFQATT and CDR2 SNEGSKA come from the germline V gene (reference sequence).

This chain's CDR3 is CASSLQGTGSTSPLHF. CDR3 nucleotides: TGTGCCAGCAGCTTACAGGGGACAGGGAGTACTTCACCCCTCCACTTT. V usage is TRBV7-9 and J usage is TRBJ1-6; TRBD1 matches 9 bases. In germline, CDR1 is SEHNR, CDR2 FQNEAQ (reference sequence). There are 16 residues in the CDR3. V was clipped by 2 bases and J by 9 bases; unmatched bases: 8.

The sample holds many counts of this clonotype. The rearrangement joins TRBV12-3 or TRBV12-4 to TRBJ2-1, with 10 positions matching TRBD2. CDR3 length: 15 residues. Unmatched junction bases numbered 8, after V lost 6 bases and J lost 6 bases. The CDR3 region is CASRGSGGPFNEQFF. CDR3 bases: TGTGCCAGCAGGGGTAGCGGGGGGCCTTTCAATGAGCAGTTCTTC.

This clonotype was picked up many times. V usage is TRBV7-2 and J usage is TRBJ1-1; D unresolved. Trimming removed 5 bases at V and 8 bases at J, with 15 bases between. The CDR3 runs 13 residues. The germline V gene has CDR1 SGHTA and CDR2 FQGNSA. The CDR3 nucleotides read TGTGCCAGCAGCCCTTACGACGGGAGAGAAGCTTTCTTT. It specifies CASSPYDGREAFF.

The chain couples TRBV19 to TRBJ1-2; no definite D call. CDR1 and CDR2 from the germline V gene are LNHDA and SQIVND (reference sequence). The CDR3 contains 14 residues. The V and J ends lost 3 bases and 3 bases respectively, with 11 bases between them. CDR3: CASSMQERYYGYTF. Here the CDR3 DNA reads TGTGCCAGTAGTATGCAGGAGAGGTACTATGGCTACACCTTC.

This clonotype was detected many times. The V and J genes are TRBV11-1 and TRBJ1-2, with no clear D. Deletions cut 4 bases from V and 2 bases from J, with 8 bases between. The CDR3 has 13 amino acids. Germline V gene data show CDR1 as SGHAT and CDR2 as FQDESV (reference sequence). The CDR3 sequence is CASSYTANYGYTF. CDR3 coding DNA: TGTGCCAGCAGCTATACTGCGAACTATGGCTACACCTTC.

This chain joins TRBV6-1 and TRBJ1-5, with D tentatively TRBD1 (5 bases). Germline CDR1 and CDR2: MNHNS and SASEGT. The CDR3 length is 16 residues. The ends were cut back, 11 bases at V and 4 bases at J, with 24 bases in the middle. The CDR3 nucleotides read TGTGCCGCCAACGGGGCCAGGGCTGGTCAAAATCAGCCCCAGCATTTT. Its translation is CAANGARAGQNQPQHF.